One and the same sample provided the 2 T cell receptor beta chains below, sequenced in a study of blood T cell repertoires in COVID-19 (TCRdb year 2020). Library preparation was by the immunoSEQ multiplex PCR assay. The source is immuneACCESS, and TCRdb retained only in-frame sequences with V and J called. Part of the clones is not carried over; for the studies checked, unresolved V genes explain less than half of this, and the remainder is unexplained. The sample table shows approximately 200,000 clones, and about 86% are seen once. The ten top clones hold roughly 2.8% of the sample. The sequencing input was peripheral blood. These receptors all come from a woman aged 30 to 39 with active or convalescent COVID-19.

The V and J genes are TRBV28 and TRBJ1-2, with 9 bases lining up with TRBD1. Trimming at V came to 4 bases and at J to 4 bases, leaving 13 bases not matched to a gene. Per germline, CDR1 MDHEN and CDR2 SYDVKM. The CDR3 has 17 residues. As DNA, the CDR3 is TGTGCCAGCAGTTCCCCGGGACAGGGAATAAACAGCTATGGCTACACCTTC. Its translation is CASSSPGQGINSYGYTF.

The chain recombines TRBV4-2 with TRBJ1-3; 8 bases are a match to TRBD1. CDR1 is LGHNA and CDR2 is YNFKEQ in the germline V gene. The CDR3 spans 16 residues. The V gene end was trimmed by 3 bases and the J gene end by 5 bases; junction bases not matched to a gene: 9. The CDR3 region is CASSHDWTGSRNTIYF. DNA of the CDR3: TGTGCCAGCAGCCATGACTGGACAGGGAGTAGAAACACCATATATTTT.